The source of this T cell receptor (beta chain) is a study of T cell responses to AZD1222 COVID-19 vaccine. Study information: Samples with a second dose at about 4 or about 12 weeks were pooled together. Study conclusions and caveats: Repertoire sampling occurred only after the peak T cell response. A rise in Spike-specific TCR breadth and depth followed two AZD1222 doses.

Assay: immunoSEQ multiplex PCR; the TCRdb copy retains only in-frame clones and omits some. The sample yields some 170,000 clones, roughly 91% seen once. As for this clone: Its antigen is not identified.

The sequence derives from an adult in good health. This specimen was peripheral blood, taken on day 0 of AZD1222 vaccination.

CDR3 protein: CASSFSSYEQYF. The CDR3 nucleotides read TGTGCCAGCAGCTTCTCCTCCTACGAGCAGTACTTC. This chain connects TRBV5-4 to TRBJ2-7; D gene unclear. V was clipped by 2 bases and J by 0 bases, with 3 bases between them. Germline V lookup: CDR1 SGHNT, CDR2 YYREEE (reference sequence). The length of the CDR3 is 12 residues.